Sequencing of this T cell receptor (beta chain) was carried out in a study of cytomegalovirus exposure and HLA in healthy donors. PCR was performed using 60 Vbeta and 13 Jbeta primers. The method was immunoSEQ multiplex PCR; TCRdb's version includes in-frame clones alone and lacks a portion of them. The sample yields 85,000 to 95,000 clones, about three quarters seen once. A few counts support this clone. Its target is not known. V lost 4 bases to trimming and J lost 3 bases; unmatched junction nucleotides: 6. Germline loops: CDR1 LNHDA, CDR2 SQIVND (reference sequence). This CDR3 is built from 15 residues. Whole-study results and caveats: Later genetic work tied a missense DCLRE1C variant to beta-chain V and J trimming. TCR association rates varied by HLA locus in a later analysis, with DRB1 highest and HLA-C lowest. For most subjects, TCR beta sequences were reported to predict HLA-A and HLA-B alleles with accuracy. The CMV antigen specificity of a few CMV-associated chains was confirmed through in vitro analysis.

The sample was PBMCs. The V call is TRBV19, the J call TRBJ1-5; 7 bases fit TRBD1. The sequence derives from a young man in good health and CMV-seropositive. In nucleotides, the CDR3 is TGTGCCAGTAGTAGAGGACAGGTCTCCAATCAGCCCCAGCATTTT. The encoded protein is CASSRGQVSNQPQHF.